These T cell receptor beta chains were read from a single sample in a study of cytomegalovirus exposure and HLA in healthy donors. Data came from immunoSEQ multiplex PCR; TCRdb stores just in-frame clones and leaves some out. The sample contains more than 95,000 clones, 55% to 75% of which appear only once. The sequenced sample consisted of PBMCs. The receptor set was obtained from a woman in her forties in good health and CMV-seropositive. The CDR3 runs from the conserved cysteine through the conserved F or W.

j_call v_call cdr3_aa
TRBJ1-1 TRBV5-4 CASSSPGTADTEAFF
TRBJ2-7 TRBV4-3 CASSPTGTGGYEQYF
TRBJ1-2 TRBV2 CASTEGRGSDGYTF
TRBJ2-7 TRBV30 CAWSMGEGPYEQYF
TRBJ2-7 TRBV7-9 CASSLAGWSRGSYEQYF
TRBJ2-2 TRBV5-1 CASSGTGTSGTRELFF
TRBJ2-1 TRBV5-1 CASSLGTRSYNEQFF
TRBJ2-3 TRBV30 CAWTHARKDTDTQYF
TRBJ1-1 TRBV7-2 CASRLFGGRFMNTEAFF
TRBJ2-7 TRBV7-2 CASSLATGTGGFEQYF
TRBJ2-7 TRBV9 CASSVAGSDEQYF
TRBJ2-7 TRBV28 CASSSDRVLAGGGEQYF
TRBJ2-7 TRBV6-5 CASSRTGTGAGEQYF
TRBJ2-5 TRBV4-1 CASSQDQWQAQETQYF
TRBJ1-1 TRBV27 CASSLSGQARAFF
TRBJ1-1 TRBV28 CASSGNTEAFF
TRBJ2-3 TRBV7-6 CASSLESGTSGRTDTQYF
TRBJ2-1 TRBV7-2 CASSPSSELAGVEQFF
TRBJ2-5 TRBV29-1 CSAEPRTSGRETQYF
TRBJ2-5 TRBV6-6 CASILAGLETQYF
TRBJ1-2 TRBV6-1 CASSARSRQDNGYTF
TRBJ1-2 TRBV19 CASSTPGFYGYTF
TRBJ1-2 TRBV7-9 CASSSETGGNYGYTF
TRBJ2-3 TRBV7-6 CASSLEGTSGRVTDTQYF
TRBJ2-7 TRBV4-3 CASSQLVGTGITYEQYF
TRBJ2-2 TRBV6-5 CASSLSGRAGELFF
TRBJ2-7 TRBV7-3 CASSLETGTVYEQYF
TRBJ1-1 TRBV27 CASSLRGTGFTEAFF
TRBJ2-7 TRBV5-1 CASNPSGNSYEQYF
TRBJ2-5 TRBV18 CASSRIGRSGNRGETQYF
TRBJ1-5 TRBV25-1 CASSERGRTGDQPQHF
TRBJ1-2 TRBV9 CASSVDRGFGHGYTF
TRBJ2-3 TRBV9 CASSGAGTSSLDTQYF
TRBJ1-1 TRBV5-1 CASSTNPGMNTEAFF
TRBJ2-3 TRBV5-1 CASSFSGHTDTQYF
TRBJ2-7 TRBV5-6 CASSSGSVYEQYF
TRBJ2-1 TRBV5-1 CASKVTWSSYNEQFF
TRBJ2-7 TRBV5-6 CASSKRTSRGEQYF
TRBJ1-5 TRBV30 CAWSSGDNQPQHF
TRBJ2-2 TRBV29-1 CSANFGGREAGELFF
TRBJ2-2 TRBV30 CAWSVGAGELFF
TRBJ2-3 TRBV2 CASRGGGPPLDTQYF
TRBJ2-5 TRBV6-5 CASSPRGHLQETQYF
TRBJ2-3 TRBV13 CASSLGTTIIPSTDTQYF